The 13 T cell receptor beta chains below were found in one sample sequenced in a study of regulatory T cells in long-lasting Graves disease. Time point given: persistent/refractory GD, antithyroid drugs over 5 years with positive TRAb. Making the TCR library involved RNA that had been extracted from PBMCs. Investigators prepared the TCR beta libraries by applying iRepertoire HTBI primers and Arm-PCR of CDR3 regions. Via MiXCR, TCRdb re-called the multiplex PCR reads, giving one row per CDR3 protein. The sample lists a few hundred thousand distinct CDR3 sequences; under 25% were seen once. Sequencing was performed on peripheral blood mononuclear cells (PBMCs), taken when the disease was refractory, from a patient treated with antithyroid drugs. The receptors derive from a female donor with Graves disease.

This clonotype was recorded at least ten times. At one end, the junction sequence differs from germline, possibly due to a read error. The chain carries TRBV7-2 and TRBJ2-5; D is uncertain. This CDR3 contains 13 residues. Germline V gives CDR1 SGHTA, CDR2 FQGNSA. The CDR3 protein is CASSPDRGETQYF. CDR3 nucleotide sequence: TGCGCCAGCAGCCCCGACCGTGGAGAGACCCAGTACTTC. The whole variable domain, filled in from reference TRBV7-2 and TRBJ2-5, reads GAGVSQSPSNKVTEKGKDVELRCDPISGHTALYWYRQSLGQGLEFLIYFQGNSAPDKSGLPSDRFSAERTGGSVSTLTIQRTQQEDSAVYLCASSPDRGETQYFGPGTRLLVL.

V is TRBV4-1 and J is TRBJ2-7; 8 bases line up with TRBD2. Germline-derived CDR1 and CDR2 are MGHRA and YSYEKL. The V segment lost 2 bases and the J segment 2 bases; nucleotides outside the gene matches: 23. The CDR3 runs 21 residues. This CDR3 is CASSQLGWRGPGTRSTYEQYF. CDR3 nucleotides: TGCGCCAGCAGCCAACTCGGGTGGCGCGGACCCGGGACTAGGAGCACCTACGAGCAGTACTTC.

This chain uses TRBV30 with TRBJ2-3, with 11 bases aligning to TRBD2. CDR3 size: 13 residues. Unmatched junction bases numbered 1, after V lost 4 bases and J lost 4 bases. Germline CDR1 and CDR2: GTSNPN and SVGIG (reference sequence). CDR3 amino acids: CAWILAGADTQYF. The CDR3 DNA is TGTGCCTGGATACTAGCGGGAGCAGATACGCAGTATTTT.

This clonotype was counted many times. The rearrangement links TRBV28 to TRBJ2-2; 7 bases are shared with TRBD2. The V gene's germline CDR1 is MDHEN and CDR2 SYDVKM. After removal of 6 bases from V and 5 bases from J, the junction contained 9 bases not matched to a gene. This CDR3 has 15 amino acids. CDR3 DNA: TGTGCCAGCAGACTCGGACTAGGAGTGACCGGGGAGCTGTTTTTT. Its protein is CASRLGLGVTGELFF.

Note on this clonotype: With a much larger clone just one base away, this may be a read error. The chain uses TRBV2 and TRBJ1-5; D is unclear. This CDR3 is 14 amino acids long. CDR1 and CDR2 from the germline V gene are SNHLY and FYNNEI. The CDR3, as DNA: TGTACCAGCAGTGAGGAGACTGGCAATCAGCCCCAGCATTTT. This gives the protein CTSSEETGNQPQHF.

V gene TRBV5-1 combines with J gene TRBJ2-3; maybe TRBD2 (6 bases). The CDR3 runs 16 residues. V was clipped by 3 bases and J by 2 bases, with 16 bases between them. Looked up from germline, CDR1 is SGHRS and CDR2 is YFSETQ. CDR3 bases: TGCGCCAGCAGCTCGGAGGGACGGACCGCCACAGATACGCAGTATTTT. This codes for CASSSEGRTATDTQYF.

This clonotype was detected many times. Here the CDR3 DNA reads TGTGCCAGCAGTGAAGCGCGAACAGCGAACACCGGGGAGCTGTTTTTT. Translated, it gives CASSEARTANTGELFF. The rearrangement links TRBV6-1 to TRBJ2-2, with no clear D. From germline, CDR1 is MNHNS and CDR2 SASEGT. With 0 bases removed from V and 0 bases from J, the gap between germline ends came to 8 bases. The CDR3 sequence is 16 residues long.

This clonotype was detected only a few times. The chain uses TRBV20-1 and TRBJ2-5, with D perhaps matching TRBD1 (6 bases). Germline lookup yields CDR1 DFQATT and CDR2 SNEGSKA (reference sequence). This CDR3 spans 15 amino acids. The V and J ends lost 6 bases and 2 bases respectively, with 19 bases between them. CDR3 sequence: CSAPDPGHLQETQYF. CDR3 DNA sequence: TGCAGTGCACCGGACCCGGGACACTTACAAGAGACCCAGTACTTC.

A few counts support this clonotype. The rearrangement links TRBV7-9 to TRBJ1-1; D not resolved. Trimming removed 6 bases at V and 0 bases at J, with 20 bases between. This CDR3 is built from 17 residues. Germline V lookup: CDR1 SEHNR, CDR2 FQNEAQ (reference sequence). Written as DNA, the CDR3 is TGTGCCAGCAGACAACTCGATCCCTGGGGTTTGAACACTGAAGCTTTCTTT. This sequence encodes CASRQLDPWGLNTEAFF.

This clonotype was observed at least ten times. The chain recombines TRBV7-2 with TRBJ2-5; D call uncertain. Trimming took off 1 base at V and 5 bases at J, with 14 bases between the two ends. Per the germline V gene, CDR1 is SGHTA and CDR2 is FQGNSA. The length of the CDR3 is 15 residues. CDR3 coding DNA: TGTGCCAGCAGCTTAGTCCTAGACCGGGCGGAGACCCAGTACTTC. It encodes CASSLVLDRAETQYF.

This chain links TRBV2 with TRBJ2-7, with 7 bases that match TRBD2. The germline V gene has CDR1 SNHLY and CDR2 FYNNEI. The CDR3 extends over 15 amino acids. The trim removed 1 base at V and 3 bases at J, leaving 6 bases unmatched. CDR3 amino acids: CASSEGPAGFYEQYF. CDR3 DNA: TGTGCCAGCAGTGAAGGTCCAGCGGGGTTCTACGAGCAGTACTTC.

This chain joins TRBV18 and TRBJ1-2; TRBD1 matches at 8 bases. V lost 6 bases and J lost 4; bases outside the gene matches: 7. The CDR3 sequence is 14 residues long. Germline V gives CDR1 KGHSH, CDR2 LQKENI. The CDR3, as DNA: TGTGCCAGCTCGGCCTCAGGGGGCGCCTATGGCTACACCTTC. Its protein is CASSASGGAYGYTF.

The chain combines TRBV19 with TRBJ2-5, with D unresolved. The V and J ends lost 1 base and 4 bases respectively, with 7 bases between them. The germline CDR1 and CDR2 sequences are LNHDA and SQIVND (reference sequence). This CDR3 comprises 13 residues. The CDR3 region is CASSIALSETQYF. CDR3 nucleotides: TGTGCCAGTAGTATAGCGCTTTCAGAGACCCAGTACTTC.